Sequencing of this T cell receptor (beta chain) was carried out in a study of Graves' ophthalmopathy and Graves' hyperthyroidism. Across the whole study: Blood was drawn at initial diagnosis, before any treatment. The study's findings and limits: With just under 90% sensitivity and 70% to 82% specificity, a 13-signature model separated ophthalmopathy from stable hyperthyroidism. Ophthalmopathy progression cases were predicted by the model with approximately 71% sensitivity and almost 75% specificity.

Many counts were recorded for this clonotype. Its target is unknown. RNA transcripts were the source from which TCR beta CDR3 regions were amplified. HTBI primers were employed in first-round RT-PCR, then a second-round multiplex PCR followed. Using its own MiXCR run on the multiplex PCR reads, TCRdb lists one record per CDR3 protein. The sample comprises some 350,000 distinct CDR3 sequences, about a sixth of which are singletons, and 2% to 2.5% rests with the top ten. The origin of this receptor is an adult woman with stable Graves' hyperthyroidism. The sequencing sample was made of peripheral blood.

For the CDR3, the DNA is TGTGCCAGCAGTTTACGGGGCGTTGGGGTATATAGCAATCAGCCCCAGCATTTT. Encoded protein: CASSLRGVGVYSNQPQHF. J is TRBJ1-5 and V is TRBV27; possibly TRBD1 for D (5 bases). This CDR3 is 18 amino acids long. V was trimmed by 2 bases and J by 0 bases, leaving 17 bases between them. Germline V gives CDR1 MNHEY, CDR2 SMNVEV (reference sequence).